Listed below are T cell receptor beta chains from one sample, sequenced in a study of blood T cell repertoires in COVID-19. Libraries were prepared by immunoSEQ multiplex PCR; TCRdb keeps only in-frame clonotypes and omits some of them. The profile covers about 140,000 clones, with around 88% appearing a single time and less than 2% taken by the ten largest. The sequenced material came from peripheral blood. The receptors come from a woman aged 55-70 years with acute or convalescent COVID-19. Both conserved end residues are part of each CDR3.

V gene	CDR3 protein
TRBV5-1	CASSLGSGANEKLFF
TRBV3-1/TRBV3-2	CASSDRTGPNTEAFF
TRBV29-1	CSADAGTGAEKLFF
TRBV2	CASSERSQGSANTGELFF
TRBV11-2	CASSLRGDRAYYGYTF
TRBV5-4	CASSPWTGSGYNEQFF
TRBV28	CASSSGQDEQYF
TRBV9	CASSVTITGTSGGRSYNEQFF
TRBV3-1/TRBV3-2	CASSQGGGANYGYTF
TRBV5-1	CASSFEPPGRNEQFF
TRBV3-1/TRBV3-2	CASSQDLPSGGTDTQYF
TRBV6-5	CASSYLAGEQYF
TRBV29-1	CSVEGAPLNTEAFF
TRBV9	CASVHLPYFGQGTEQYF
TRBV18	CASSPEADHEQYF
TRBV4-2	CASSQVLGQTFSSEAFF
TRBV20-1	CSASRGGGYTF
TRBV24-1	CATSDGPSNQPQHF
TRBV27	CASSFSPGQTGCTF
TRBV28	CASTSHRDSYEQYF
TRBV11-2	CASSSLRDRGGNTIYF
TRBV28	CASSWIYGTSGASYEQYF
TRBV7-7	CASSLLTVNTGELFF
TRBV7-2	CASSLARYRGLNYGYTF
TRBV15	CATSTRRGVSREQYF
TRBV15	CATSRHQGMREQYF
TRBV7-3	CASSAGGTDTQYF
TRBV28	CAITGQGSYNEQFF
TRBV7-9	CASSPGGIQYF
TRBV28	CASSLTGRGNGYTF
TRBV6-5	CASSYSAGSDADTQYF
TRBV27	CASSPGIFTRQGYIGQYF
TRBV7-2	CASRFSSGGADTQYF
TRBV5-1	CASSLDRVAEGLFF
TRBV5-6	CASSLWGDYGYTF
TRBV6-5	CASSPLGQGNGYTF
TRBV7-9	CASSPTGSGANVLTF
TRBV7-2	CASSLSGGASGTDTQYF
TRBV19	CASIPGFAGNTIYF
TRBV4-1	CASSQRQTVGGAVGTDTQYF
TRBV7-9	CASSTSRDRGNEKLFF
TRBV5-1	CASSVTGGTEAFF
TRBV28	CATKERGSSYNEQFF